The sequence of this TCR beta chain was determined in a study of shared clonotypes between healthy human individuals. This table comes from immunoSEQ multiplex PCR, and its TCRdb copy is limited to in-frame clones, with some not included. This table has some 510,000 clones, 70% to 80% appearing once. Trimming stripped 1 base from V and 2 bases from J, with 12 bases between. The CDR3 runs to 15 residues. CDR1 is SGHAT, CDR2 FQNNGV, per germline. The rearrangement links TRBV11-2 to TRBJ2-7; tentatively, D is TRBD1 (6 bases). The clonotype comes from a woman aged 40 to 49 in good health. Some clones in this sample may be carry-over from other donors' samples. The sample consisted of PBMCs. CDR3 nucleotide sequence: TGTGCCAGCAGCTTAGGCAGGGGCGAAACCTACGAGCAGTACTTC. Its translation is CASSLGRGETYEQYF.